These 32 T cell receptor beta chains came from one sample sequenced in a study of blood T cell repertoires in COVID-19. The repertoire was sequenced with immunoSEQ multiplex PCR; TCRdb's copy has only in-frame clones and lacks some. The sample lists 85,000 to 95,000 clones, about 88% occurring once. The sequencing input was peripheral blood. The receptors here all came from a woman older than 75 with acute or convalescent COVID-19.

The chain couples TRBV6-5 to TRBJ2-5, with D perhaps matching TRBD1 (6 bases). Trimming stripped 8 bases from V and 12 bases from J, with 16 bases between. The germline V gene encodes CDR1 MNHEY and CDR2 SVGAGI. The CDR3 totals 11 residues. CDR3 DNA: TGTGCCAGCGGTACAGGGTTCAAGAAGTACTTC. Amino acid sequence: CASGTGFKKYF.

The J gene is TRBJ2-1, the V gene TRBV3-1 (or the pseudogene TRBV3-2); tentative D call: TRBD1 (7 bases). There are 15 residues in the CDR3. Germline V lookup: CDR1 LGHDT, CDR2 YNNKEL (reference sequence). Trimming left V 2 bases short and J 6 bases short, with 14 bases between. The CDR3 here is CASSQPSGGLNEQFF. The CDR3, as DNA: TGTGCCAGCAGCCAACCTTCAGGGGGACTCAATGAGCAGTTCTTC.

CDR3 DNA: TGTGCCAGCAGCCAAAAGGGGCAGCACGAAAAACTGTTTTTT. It is translated as CASSQKGQHEKLFF. The chain links TRBV3-1 (or the pseudogene TRBV3-2) to TRBJ1-4; tentatively, D is TRBD1 (5 bases). The CDR3 runs 14 residues. V was shortened by 2 bases and J by 8 bases, with 12 bases between the two germline ends. Germline CDR1 is LGHDT and CDR2 is YNNKEL (reference sequence).

This clone is labeled hyperexpanded. V and J are TRBV10-3 and TRBJ1-4, with TRBD1 as a possible D gene (5 bases). V was clipped by 4 bases and J by 7 bases, with 13 bases between them. The germline CDR1 and CDR2 sequences are ENHRY and SYGVKD. The CDR3 covers 14 residues. CDR3 nucleotide sequence: TGTGCCATCAGTGGAGATGGACAAGGTGAAAAACTGTTTTTT. Amino acids: CAISGDGQGEKLFF.

This rearrangement joins TRBV11-2 to TRBJ1-1; 8 nucleotides agree with TRBD1. V lost 6 bases, J lost 0 bases, and 0 bases stayed unmatched. Germline CDR1 SGHAT, CDR2 FQNNGV. CDR3 length: 13 residues. CDR3 sequence: CASRGQVNTEAFF. In DNA form, the CDR3 reads TGTGCCAGCAGGGGACAGGTGAACACTGAAGCTTTCTTT.

The chain employs TRBV27 and TRBJ2-7; 9 bases map to TRBD1. Germline V gene sequence: CDR1 MNHEY, CDR2 SMNVEV (reference sequence). V shed 6 bases and J 4 bases; nucleotides not matched to a gene: 10. The CDR3 has 15 residues. The CDR3 coding sequence is TGTGCCAGCAGGTGGGGCCGGGACAGGGTTTACGAGCAGTACTTC. Its protein product is CASRWGRDRVYEQYF.

The rearrangement uses TRBV18 and TRBJ1-2, with TRBD1 identical over 9 bases. The J segment lost 8 bases and the V segment lost 2 bases, leaving 9 bases of the junction unmatched. The V gene's germline CDR1 is KGHSH and CDR2 LQKENI. The CDR3 totals 15 residues. In nucleotides, the CDR3 is TGTGCCAGCTCACCAAATGGACAGGGGATTGTCGGCTACACCTTC. It specifies CASSPNGQGIVGYTF.

The rearrangement links TRBV2 to TRBJ2-1; 7 bases are shared with TRBD2. Trimming took 6 bases from V and 8 from J; bases not matched to a gene: 4. The CDR3 is 12 amino acids. Germline CDR1 reads SNHLY; CDR2 reads FYNNEI. This chain's CDR3 is CASRAGLDEQFF. The DNA of the CDR3 is TGTGCCAGCAGAGCGGGGCTGGATGAGCAGTTCTTC.

The V and J genes are TRBV3-1 (or the pseudogene TRBV3-2) and TRBJ2-7; 8 nucleotides line up with TRBD2. Germline V gives CDR1 LGHDT, CDR2 YNNKEL (reference sequence). V lost 4 bases to trimming and J lost 7 bases; unmatched junction nucleotides: 9. This CDR3 has 14 residues. The CDR3: CASSLGGGLREQYF. CDR3 nucleotides: TGTGCCAGCAGCCTCGGGGGGGGCCTGAGGGAGCAGTACTTC.

The chain recombines TRBV19 with TRBJ1-3; D is unresolved. CDR1 and CDR2 (germline): LNHDA, SQIVND (reference sequence). The CDR3 spans 15 residues. Trimming took 8 bases from V and 7 from J, leaving 21 bases between them. CDR3 loop: CASSPTTHSRNTIYF. The CDR3 DNA follows: TGTGCCAGTTCACCGACAACACACTCTCGGAACACCATATATTTT. Complete variable domain (other parts from reference TRBV19 and TRBJ1-3): DGGITQSPKYLFRKEGQNVTLSCEQNLNHDAMYWYRQDPGQGLRLIYYSQIVNDFQKGDIAEGYSVSREKKESFPLTVTSAQKNPTAFYLCASSPTTHSRNTIYFGEGSWLTVV.

This chain joins TRBV10-3 and TRBJ1-6; D might be TRBD1 (6 bases). The germline CDR1 and CDR2 sequences are ENHRY and SYGVKD. The CDR3 is 15 residues long. Trimming took 10 bases from V and 3 from J, leaving 16 bases between them. CDR3 DNA sequence: TGTGCCACAAGGGGCACAGGGATCTATAATTCACCCCTCCACTTT. Amino acids: CATRGTGIYNSPLHF.

The chain employs TRBV20-1 and TRBJ2-1; no clear D gene. Germline CDR1 and CDR2: DFQATT and SNEGSKA (reference sequence). CDR3 length: 11 amino acids. V was pared by 1 base and J by 7 bases, with 5 bases between. The CDR3 sequence: CSARVPNEQFF. For the CDR3, the DNA is TGCAGTGCTAGAGTCCCAAATGAGCAGTTCTTC.

The chain couples TRBV9 to TRBJ1-3, with 8 bases aligning to TRBD1. From germline, CDR1 is SGDLS and CDR2 YYNGEE. The J segment lost 3 bases and the V segment lost 0 bases, leaving 8 bases of the junction unmatched. This CDR3 is built from 17 residues. Written as DNA, the CDR3 is TGTGCCAGCAGCGTAGGGACAGGGAAGGAGGGTGGAAACACCATATATTTT. Translating it yields CASSVGTGKEGGNTIYF.

The sample holds one count of this clone. The chain joins TRBV7-9 to TRBJ1-5; 10 bases fit TRBD1. CDR1 is SEHNR and CDR2 is FQNEAQ in the germline V gene (reference sequence). The CDR3 spans 16 residues. Losses at the gene ends were 1 base for V and 7 bases for J; bases not matched to a gene: 7. Here the CDR3 reads CASSLGGDRGLQPQHF. CDR3 sequence (DNA): TGTGCCAGCAGCTTAGGGGGAGACAGGGGGCTGCAGCCCCAGCATTTT.

The chain links TRBV7-6 to TRBJ2-5; D call uncertain. From germline, CDR1 is SGHVS and CDR2 FNYEAQ. Trimming pared 3 bases from V and 3 bases from J, leaving 20 bases between. The CDR3 runs 17 residues. The CDR3 region is CASSFPRHSWAKETQYF. CDR3 DNA: TGTGCCAGCAGCTTCCCACGCCATTCGTGGGCCAAAGAGACCCAGTACTTC.

The rearrangement links TRBV5-4 to TRBJ2-1, with a weak D call TRBD2 (7 bases). The ends were cut back, 3 bases at V and 5 bases at J, with 12 bases in the middle. CDR1 is SGHNT, CDR2 YYREEE, per germline (reference sequence). CDR3 size: 14 residues. In nucleotides, the CDR3 is TGTGCCAGCAGCTGGGGGGGGGCCAACAATGAGCAGTTCTTC. It translates to CASSWGGANNEQFF.

Turning to this clone: Given a much more abundant clone one base away, this may be a read error. Other DNA sequences from this sample encode an identical CDR3 as well. The V call is TRBV18, the J call TRBJ1-5; 8 positions match TRBD1. The trim removed 2 bases at V and 2 bases at J, leaving 2 bases unmatched. Per germline, CDR1 KGHSH and CDR2 LQKENI. The CDR3 consists of 15 residues. The DNA for the CDR3 is TGTGCCAGCTCACCAGACAGGGGAGGCAATCAGCCCCAGCATTTT. Translating gives CASSPDRGGNQPQHF. Drawing the rest from reference TRBV18 and TRBJ1-5, the complete variable domain is NAGVMQNPRHLVRRRGQEARLRCSPMKGHSHVYWYRQLPEEGLKFMVYLQKENIIDESGMPKERFSAEFPKEGPSILRIQQVVRGDSAAYFCASSPDRGGNQPQHFGDGTRLSIL.

This rearrangement joins TRBV19 to TRBJ1-1; D gene ambiguous. V dropped 7 bases and J dropped 0 bases, with 9 bases sitting between them. The CDR3 is made up of 13 amino acids. Germline V gene data show CDR1 as LNHDA and CDR2 as SQIVND (reference sequence). This CDR3 reads CASTRAMNTEAFF. The CDR3 coding sequence is TGTGCCAGTACGAGGGCGATGAACACTGAAGCTTTCTTT. Based on the CDR3 plus reference TRBV19 and TRBJ1-1, the full variable domain is DGGITQSPKYLFRKEGQNVTLSCEQNLNHDAMYWYRQDPGQGLRLIYYSQIVNDFQKGDIAEGYSVSREKKESFPLTVTSAQKNPTAFYLCASTRAMNTEAFFGQGTRLTVV.

V and J are TRBV5-6 and TRBJ1-6; TRBD1 might be the D (6 bases). V lost 4 bases and J lost 10, with 15 bases in between. The CDR3 runs to 14 residues. Germline assignment: CDR1 SGHDT and CDR2 YYEEEE. CDR3 in amino acids: CASSLFGGRSPLHF. The CDR3 DNA is TGTGCCAGCAGCCTGTTTGGGGGCCGGTCACCCCTCCACTTT.

This chain links TRBV28 with TRBJ2-2; 13 bases agree with TRBD2. With V trimmed by 5 bases and J by 5 bases, 14 bases remained unmatched. This CDR3 has 19 residues. CDR1 and CDR2 (germline): MDHEN, SYDVKM. DNA of the CDR3: TGTGCCAGCAGTCCCGGGACTAGCGGGGTAACAGGAGCGACCGGGGAGCTGTTTTTT. It is translated as CASSPGTSGVTGATGELFF.

The rearrangement uses TRBV9 and TRBJ1-1; a possible D gene is TRBD1 (5 bases). Germline loops: CDR1 SGDLS, CDR2 YYNGEE. V lost 3 bases to trimming and J lost 6 bases, with 18 bases between them. This CDR3 spans 15 amino acids. CDR3 nucleotide sequence: TGTGCCAGCAGCGCTTCGACAGTCCGGGCTGCTGAAGCTTTCTTT. It is translated as CASSASTVRAAEAFF. The full variable domain, completed using reference TRBV9 and TRBJ1-1, is DSGVTQTPKHLITATGQRVTLRCSPRSGDLSVYWYQQSLDQGLQFLIQYYNGEERAKGNILERFSAQQFPDLHSELNLSSLELGDSALYFCASSASTVRAAEAFFGQGTRLTVV.

The chain employs TRBV5-1 and TRBJ1-1; 11 nucleotides align to TRBD1. This CDR3 is built from 14 residues. Germline lookup yields CDR1 SGHRS and CDR2 YFSETQ. Trimming at V came to 5 bases and at J to 5 bases, leaving 5 bases not matched to a gene. The CDR3 reads CASSTDRGQTEAFF. The CDR3, as DNA: TGCGCCAGCAGTACGGACAGGGGGCAAACTGAAGCTTTCTTT.

The chain links TRBV2 to TRBJ2-2; D is possibly TRBD2 (5 bases). Germline V gives CDR1 SNHLY, CDR2 FYNNEI. Trimming cost V 10 bases and J 5 bases, with 17 bases left between them. The CDR3 extends over 14 amino acids. The CDR3: CAIRRRSGTGELFF. In DNA form, the CDR3 reads TGTGCCATCCGACGGAGGTCGGGAACCGGGGAGCTGTTTTTT.

The V gene is TRBV11-1, the J gene TRBJ2-1; weak D call: TRBD2 (5 bases). V was clipped by 6 bases and J by 3 bases, with 6 bases between them. This CDR3 is built from 12 residues. In germline, CDR1 is SGHAT, CDR2 FQDESV (reference sequence). The CDR3 nucleotides are TGTGCCAGCAGGAGGGACTACAATGAGCAGTTCTTC. This translates into CASRRDYNEQFF.

V usage is TRBV19 and J usage is TRBJ1-5; weak D call: TRBD1 (6 bases). Germline V gene sequence: CDR1 LNHDA, CDR2 SQIVND (reference sequence). The CDR3 length is 16 residues. The V end lost 4 bases, the J end lost 0 bases, and 13 bases lay between the germline ends. This CDR3 reads CASSTGARPSNQPQHF. The CDR3 DNA is TGTGCCAGTAGTACAGGGGCGCGTCCTAGCAATCAGCCCCAGCATTTT.

The genes are TRBV18 and TRBJ1-2, with D maybe TRBD1 (6 bases). There are 14 residues in the CDR3. The germline V gene encodes CDR1 KGHSH and CDR2 LQKENI. Trimming took off 3 bases at V and 7 bases at J, with 15 bases between the two ends. The CDR3 loop is CASSPSRQGTGYTF. In DNA form, the CDR3 reads TGTGCCAGCTCACCTTCGAGGCAGGGGACTGGCTACACCTTC.

The chain couples TRBV5-1 to TRBJ1-2; D unclear. Germline V gene lookup returns CDR1 SGHRS and CDR2 YFSETQ. V was pared by 4 bases and J by 8 bases, with 15 bases between. The length of the CDR3 is 13 residues. CDR3 amino acids: CASSVGVGYGYTF. CDR3 bases: TGCGCCAGCAGCGTCGGAGTGGGTTACGGCTACACCTTC.

The chain links TRBV3-1 (or the pseudogene TRBV3-2) to TRBJ1-2, with TRBD1 matching over 7 bases. Germline CDR1 is LGHDT and CDR2 is YNNKEL (reference sequence). Losses at the gene ends were 4 bases for V and 2 bases for J; bases not matched to a gene: 4. The CDR3 is 14 amino acids. CDR3: CASSLQGDNYGYTF. CDR3 DNA: TGTGCCAGCAGCCTCCAGGGGGACAACTATGGCTACACCTTC.

The chain employs TRBV10-3 and TRBJ1-5; D uncertain. The V gene lost 6 bases and the J gene lost 1 base, with 10 bases spanning the gap. The length of the CDR3 is 14 residues. The germline V gene has CDR1 ENHRY and CDR2 SYGVKD. The CDR3 nucleotides read TGTGCCATCAGCTCAGGTGTAAGCAATCAGCCCCAGCATTTT. Its translation is CAISSGVSNQPQHF.

The CDR3 nucleotides read TGTGCCAGCAGCTTAGAGGGGGGGCACGGCTACACCTTC. This gives the protein CASSLEGGHGYTF. This rearrangement joins TRBV7-2 to TRBJ1-2, with D maybe TRBD1 (6 bases). The length of the CDR3 is 13 residues. V lost 1 base and J 8 bases, leaving 11 bases between the germline ends. Germline V lookup: CDR1 SGHTA, CDR2 FQGNSA.

This sequence joins TRBV10-3 and TRBJ2-7; TRBD1 matches 12 bases. CDR3 length: 13 residues. Germline lookup yields CDR1 ENHRY and CDR2 SYGVKD. V trimming: 6 bases; J trimming: 5 bases; junction bases outside the gene matches: 2. The CDR3 spells CAISGTGGHEQYF. The CDR3 nucleotides read TGTGCCATCAGCGGGACAGGGGGCCACGAGCAGTACTTC.

This chain connects TRBV3-1 (or the pseudogene TRBV3-2) to TRBJ2-3, with no clear D. In germline, CDR1 is LGHDT, CDR2 YNNKEL (reference sequence). The CDR3 runs to 14 residues. Trimming took off 3 bases at V and 4 bases at J, with 11 bases between the two ends. CDR3 amino acids: CASSHMYFSDTQYF. In nucleotides, the CDR3 is TGTGCCAGCAGCCATATGTATTTCTCAGATACGCAGTATTTT.